This T cell receptor beta chain emerged from a study of blood T cell repertoires in COVID-19. The overall study: In each case, the material was cDNA or gDNA derived from T cells, B-cell-depleted T cells, or PBMCs.

Per the authors' pipeline: Estimates of nucleated cell counts were drawn from the amplification of reference gene primers. TCRdb's copy holds only in-frame clones and misses some; the assay was immunoSEQ multiplex PCR. Clone size and the V and J calls come from that table; the DNA yielded D and trimming. Found here are some 300,000 clones, roughly 90% of them singletons; the top ten hold 1.7%. Researchers sorted participants into cohorts using their self-reported clinical history. Recovered status applied to Cohort 3 donors who had two consecutive negative PCRs. It also applied to those with clearance or with symptom resolution. V shed 3 bases and J shed 2 bases, with 11 bases lying between them. This CDR3 is 15 amino acids long. The germline V gene encodes CDR1 SEHNR and CDR2 FQNEAQ (reference sequence).

This sequence was found in a woman in her forties who had recovered from COVID-19. The V gene is TRBV7-9, the J gene TRBJ1-5, with D uncertain. The sample was PBMCs or T cells enriched from blood (not recorded which). The CDR3 DNA sequence: TGTGCCAGCAGCTTCGGGGAATTGCGCAATCAGCCCCAGCATTTT. Translated: CASSFGELRNQPQHF.